This T cell receptor (beta chain) comes out of a study of blood T cell repertoires in COVID-19 (dated by TCRdb to 2018 to 2021). With respect to the entire study: Collaborator samples came from the United States, Italy and Spain and covered acute and convalescent phases of COVID-19. The material from the prospective study consisted of cDNA or gDNA derived from T cells, B-cell-depleted T cells, or PBMCs. Deeply sampled blood TCRbeta repertoires from subjects exposed to, actively infected with, or recovered from COVID-19 were included in the dataset. The repertoires were made available in a free public database intended to serve as a resource for research on the immune response to SARS-CoV-2. The samples were drawn from the first 160 participants of the ongoing ImmuneRACE study and from 1,254 subjects provided by 6 global collaborators. Nearly every sample came with metadata listing a de-identified subject ID, COVID-19 status, age in years and sex. HLA class I and class II types, where available, came from metadata supplied by the sample provider rather than from assay-based typing. What the research found in general, with its limitations: The quantity of clinical and demographic metadata differed by source and by participant and was supplied without curation.

The CDR3 starts with the cysteine, ends with the phenylalanine, and has 16 residues. Only the CDR3 DNA stays, 48 bases, in frame from base 1. V loses 5 bases, J loses 1 base, and the germline ends lie 12 bases apart. CDR1 is given as SEHNR and CDR2 as FQNEAQ, both from the germline V gene (reference sequence). The immunoSEQ Assay, a bias-controlled multiplex PCR, was used to amplify TCRbeta CDR3 regions from genomic DNA. The authors' analysis ran thus. The number of nucleated cells in each sample was estimated from the amplification of reference gene primers within the assay. To quantify the absolute abundance of each unique TCRbeta CDR3 rearrangement, sequence reads were collapsed and filtered. For each sample, productive Simpson clonality was calculated as the square root of Simpson's diversity index over productive rearrangements. The table was pulled from immuneACCESS by TCRdb, which kept in-frame rearrangements only. Such tables lose some clones; where checked, under half of the loss comes from unresolved V genes, and the rest has no known cause. V, J and clone size are taken as reported in that table, and D and trimming were inferred from the DNA itself. This sample has about 170,000 clones in its table, and around 77% of those were observed once. Clones ranked in the top ten supply about 3% of the sample.

Whole blood was collected in K2EDTA tubes by collaborating institutions according to the institutions' own protocols. For TCRbeta analysis, collaborator samples were shipped as frozen whole blood, as isolated PBMCs, or as DNA extracted from either sample type. As concerns this clone: It lacks a known antigen. No much larger clone is present one base from it, and per-base qualities are unavailable.

The chain links TRBV7-9 with TRBJ1-6; possibly the D gene is TRBD1, per 5 matching bases. Sequencing input: peripheral blood. The sequence was collected from a man aged 70-80 years with acute or convalescent COVID-19. The sequenced DNA is TGTGCCAGCAGCCCGCCGGGGGGGTCCTATAATTCACCCCTCCACTTT. This encodes CASSPPGGSYNSPLHF.